This TCR beta chain came from a study of T cells in Graves' hyperthyroidism and ophthalmopathy. Study-level findings and limits: Also found in blood were most expanded thyroid clonotypes above 0.001. Ophthalmopathy was model-predicted a median approximately 6.4 months pre-onset.

On this clonotype: Its antigen is not known.

This CDR3 is 16 amino acids long. V gave up 1 base and J gave up 3 bases; unmatched junction bases: 5. The germline V gene encodes CDR1 SGHVS and CDR2 FQNEAQ. Lactation, pregnancy, other autoimmune disease or uncontrolled infection led to exclusion of patients. Regions amplified from RNA transcripts were the TCR beta CDR3 regions. Carried out on the TCR CDR3, a first-round RT-PCR used the HTBI primer set. TCRdb reprocessed the multiplex PCR reads with MiXCR, giving one entry per CDR3 protein. The sample carries about 760,000 distinct CDR3 sequences, about a third recorded once. The sequencing sample was made of blood. This TCR was recovered from a woman in her forties with Graves' hyperthyroidism. The V gene is TRBV7-8, the J gene TRBJ1-3; 8 bases fit TRBD1. CDR3 amino acids: CASSLGVTGVGNTIYF. CDR3 bases: TGTGCCAGCAGCTTAGGCGTGACAGGGGTTGGAAACACCATATATTTT.